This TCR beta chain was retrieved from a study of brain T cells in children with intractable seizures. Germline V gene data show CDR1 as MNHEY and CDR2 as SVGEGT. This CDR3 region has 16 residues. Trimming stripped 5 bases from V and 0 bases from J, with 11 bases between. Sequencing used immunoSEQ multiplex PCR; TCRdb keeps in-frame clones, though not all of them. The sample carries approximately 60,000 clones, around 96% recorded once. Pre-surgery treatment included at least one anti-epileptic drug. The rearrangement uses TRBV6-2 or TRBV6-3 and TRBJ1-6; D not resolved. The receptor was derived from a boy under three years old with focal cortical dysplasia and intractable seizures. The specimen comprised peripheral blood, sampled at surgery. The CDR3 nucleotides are TGTGCCAGCAGTAAGCTCCGGACCTCCTATAATTCACCCCTCCACTTT. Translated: CASSKLRTSYNSPLHF.